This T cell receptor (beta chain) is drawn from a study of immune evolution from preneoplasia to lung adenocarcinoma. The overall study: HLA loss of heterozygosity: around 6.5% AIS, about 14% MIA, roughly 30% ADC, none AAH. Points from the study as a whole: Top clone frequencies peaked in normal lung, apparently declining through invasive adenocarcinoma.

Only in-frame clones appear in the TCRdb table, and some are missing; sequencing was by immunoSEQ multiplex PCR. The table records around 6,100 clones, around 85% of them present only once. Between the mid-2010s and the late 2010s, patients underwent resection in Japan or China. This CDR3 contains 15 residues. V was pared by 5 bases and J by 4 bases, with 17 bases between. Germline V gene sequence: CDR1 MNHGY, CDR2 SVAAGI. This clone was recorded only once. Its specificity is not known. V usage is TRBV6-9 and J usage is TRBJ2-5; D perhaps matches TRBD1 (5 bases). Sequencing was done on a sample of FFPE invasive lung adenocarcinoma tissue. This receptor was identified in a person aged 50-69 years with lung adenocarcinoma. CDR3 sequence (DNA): TGTGCCAGCAGTCCCCCGTCTGGGGCTATAGAGACCCAGTACTTC. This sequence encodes CASSPPSGAIETQYF.